The sequence of this T cell receptor (beta chain) was determined in a study of pediatric ulcerative colitis. The J segment lost 2 bases and the V segment lost 5 bases, leaving 16 bases of the junction unmatched. This CDR3 has 18 amino acids. Germline V lookup: CDR1 SGHTA, CDR2 FQGTGA. One to two pinch biopsies were taken from the rectum during colonoscopy. Repertoires were generated with immunoSEQ multiplex PCR, while TCRdb's copy carries only in-frame clones and drops some. The table includes tens of thousands of clones, around 81% detected once. Sample: gut tissue. This sequence was found in a girl aged 10 to 17 with moderate ulcerative colitis. This chain uses TRBV7-3 with TRBJ2-3; 7 bases are shared with TRBD2. The CDR3 bases are TGTGCCAGCAGCAAAAGTGGGCCCAGCGGGGTCGACACAGATACGCAGTATTTT. This codes for CASSKSGPSGVDTDTQYF. The full variable domain, completed using reference TRBV7-3 and TRBJ2-3, is GAGVSQTPSNKVTEKGKYVELRCDPISGHTALYWYRQSLGQGPEFLIYFQGTGAADDSGLPNDRFFAVRPEGSVSTLKIQRTERGDSAVYLCASSKSGPSGVDTDTQYFGPGTRLTVL.